This record looks at one TCR beta chain sequence and its context. At least ten counts were recorded for this clonotype. The antigen it recognizes is unknown. No much larger clone is present one base from it, and per-base qualities are unavailable. RNA was isolated from bulk unsorted tissue, and RNA quality was assessed with a NanoDrop ND-1000 and an Agilent 2100. The donors were newly diagnosed lung cancer patients admitted for thoracic surgery in China from August to November 2014 who had not received prior chemotherapy. Patients with previous radiotherapy or chemotherapy, or with another concurrent cancer, were excluded from the study. Surgical tissue pieces of about 1-2.3 cm3 were preserved in RNAlater solution and were kept at -80 degrees C until use. The entry originates in a study of tumor and adjacent non-tumor tissue in lung cancer (dated by TCRdb to about 2018). Concerning the study at large: By cancer type, the cohort comprised eleven to twelve adenocarcinoma patients, a couple of squamous cell carcinoma patients and 1 small cell lung cancer patient. The 15 or so patients were aged about 31 to 76 years, included ten or so men and 5 women, and had TNM stage I to III disease. Using bulk TCRbeta repertoires from under 18 lung cancer patients, the study set lung tumor tissue side by side with matched distant non-tumor lung tissue. For each patient, one tumor sample and one normal lung sample were taken, giving thirty paired specimens that underwent TCRbeta CDR3 sequencing. A total of fewer than 150 million productive TCRbeta reads were generated by sequencing, corresponding to an average of about 4.17 million reads per sample.

Libraries were prepared through multiplex PCR. These reads were obtained on an Illumina HiSeq 2500. TCRbeta libraries were constructed through three rounds of nested PCR with primers (Table S4) according to protocols adapted from ARM-PCR. Before sequencing, PCR products in the 200-500 bp range were cut out of the gel and cleaned up using the QIAquick gel extraction kit. In the authors' own workflow: Reads were cleaned with Trimmomatic, merged with FLASH into complete CDR3 sequences, and assigned to V(D)J germline segments with MiTCR. Clonal diversity was computed as the inverse Simpson's index with VDJtools. A read counted as productive if the sequence was in-frame and lacked a premature stop codon. TCRdb's own reprocessing of the public reads used fastp at Q25 and MiXCR and kept productive beta chains. Merged by CDR3 protein, the rows form single entries marked with the most common genes and DNA. These V and J calls derive from TCRdb rather than the authors' analysis. In all, the sample holds 70,000 to 80,000 distinct CDR3 sequences, and over 55% of those were seen once. The ten largest account for 8% to 9.5% of the sample.

Sequences DFQATT (CDR1) and SNEGSKA (CDR2) are obtained from the germline V gene (reference sequence). Spanning cysteine to phenylalanine, the CDR3 consists of 13 amino acids. Only the CDR3 DNA is retained, 39 bases long and in frame from the first base. The junction carries 10 bases between V and J, which are trimmed by 0 bases and 5 bases respectively. Points the paper makes about the study in general: The cohort had only approximately 15 patients, and the authors noted that larger samples and more detailed clinical data are needed. Because peripheral blood was not sequenced, the blood TCRbeta repertoires of the lung cancer patients in the study went unexamined. Tumor tissue showed significantly higher TCR diversity (inverse Simpson) than normal lung tissue, at roughly 430 vs 170 (P = 0.0075, Mann-Whitney U test). Significantly higher TCR diversity was found in younger patients, and higher tumor TCR diversity was associated with shorter overall and disease-free survival. Neither the sequencing platform nor unique molecular identifiers are named or mentioned anywhere in the methods. In normal lung, the top 100 clones accounted for a significantly larger cumulative share of the repertoire than in tumor tissue.

The rearrangement combines TRBV20-1 with TRBJ1-2; 6 matching bases give a weak D call of TRBD1. What was sequenced was lung tumor tissue. This TCR was sampled from a woman in her thirties or forties with non-small cell lung cancer. This receptor has the CDR3 CSARDRGAYGYTF. The nucleotide sequence is given as TGCAGTGCTAGAGATCGGGGGGCTTATGGCTACACCTTC.